These 26 T cell receptor beta chains came from one sample sequenced in a study of glioma-infiltrating T cells. TCR alpha and beta CDR3 regions were amplified from RNA using iRepertoire nested multiplex PCR. MiXCR was run by TCRdb on the multiplex PCR reads, yielding one entry per CDR3 protein. The sample comprises about 93,000 distinct CDR3 sequences, 35% to 45% of which are singletons, and roughly two fifths rests with the top ten. Sequencing was done on a sample of glioma tissue, nonneoplastic brain tissue, or PBMCs (not recorded which). The receptors shown here come from a human donor with low-grade glioma or glioblastoma, undergoing nonglioma brain surgery, or in good health (not recorded which).

Turning to this clonotype: A single base separates this from a much larger clone, so it may be a read error. The V gene is TRBV19, the J gene TRBJ2-1, with TRBD2 matching 9 bases. The J call may be wrong; the DNA end is better matched by TRBJ2-7. CDR1 is LNHDA and CDR2 is SQIVND in the germline V gene (reference sequence). The CDR3 length is 14 residues. The CDR3, as DNA: TGTGCCAGTAGCTTAGCGGGAGCCTCCTACGGGCAGTACTTC. Translated: CASSLAGASYGQYF.

There are many counts of this clonotype. The rearrangement uses TRBV28 and TRBJ1-2; TRBD1 matches 7 bases. V lost 7 bases, J lost 7 bases, and 9 bases stayed unmatched. The CDR3 is 13 residues long. Germline V gene sequence: CDR1 MDHEN, CDR2 SYDVKM. The CDR3 protein is CASTQGWKRGYTF. The DNA of the CDR3 is TGTGCCAGCACACAGGGGTGGAAACGTGGCTACACCTTC.

This rearrangement joins TRBV19 to TRBJ2-7; TRBD1 agrees at 9 bases. Germline V CDR1 and CDR2: LNHDA, SQIVND (reference sequence). This CDR3 spans 12 amino acids. Trimming cost V 6 bases and J 3 bases; bases outside gene matches: 0. The CDR3 protein is CASRGQGYEQYF. Written as DNA, the CDR3 is TGTGCCAGTAGGGGACAGGGCTACGAGCAGTACTTC.

The chain links TRBV2 to TRBJ2-7; D ambiguous. V was cut by 4 bases and J by 3 bases, with 13 bases left in between. The CDR3 consists of 14 residues. Germline V CDR1 and CDR2: SNHLY, FYNNEI. The CDR3 here is CASSGPKIYYEQYF. CDR3 bases: TGTGCCAGCAGTGGTCCAAAAATCTACTACGAGCAGTACTTC.

This clonotype was recorded many times. This chain connects TRBV12-3 or TRBV12-4 to TRBJ1-3; TRBD1 aligns across 8 bases. Trimming at V came to 5 bases and at J to 4 bases, leaving 10 bases not matched to a gene. This CDR3 has 16 amino acids. The CDR3 nucleotides are TGTGCCAGCAGTCCGTGGGACAGGAACACGGGAAACACCATATATTTT. Its translation is CASSPWDRNTGNTIYF.

This clonotype was detected only a few times. One base away lies a much larger clone, so this may be a sequencing read error. The gene calls are TRBV19 and TRBJ2-3; 7 bases match TRBD2. CDR3 length: 13 amino acids. V lost 0 bases, J lost 10 bases, and 4 bases stayed unmatched. CDR1 and CDR2 from the germline V gene are LNHDA and SQIVND (reference sequence). The CDR3: CASSIDAGDAQYF. The CDR3 DNA sequence: TGTGCCAGTAGTATAGATGCGGGGGATGCGCAGTATTTT.

This clonotype was detected ten times or more. The chain has TRBV6-9 and TRBJ2-5, with 10 bases identical to TRBD2. The CDR3 extends over 14 amino acids. Trimming cost V 6 bases and J 4 bases; bases outside gene matches: 5. CDR1 is MNHGY, CDR2 SVAAGI, per germline. CDR3 loop: CASSRTSGGETQYF. CDR3 nucleotides: TGTGCCAGCAGCAGGACTAGCGGTGGAGAGACCCAGTACTTC.

About this clonotype: This could be a read error, since a much larger clone is one nucleotide away. The V and J genes are TRBV5-4 and TRBJ2-7; tentative D call: TRBD2 (6 bases). CDR1 is SGHNT and CDR2 is YYREEE in the germline V gene (reference sequence). Trimming took off 3 bases at V and 1 base at J, with 8 bases between the two ends. There are 13 residues in the CDR3. The CDR3 DNA sequence: TGTGCCAGCAGCTGGAGGGGTTCCTACGAGCAGTACTTC. Amino acids: CASSWRGSYEQYF.

This clonotype occurred many times. The V gene is TRBV29-1, the J gene TRBJ1-1, with 7 bases fitting TRBD1. From germline, CDR1 is SQVTM and CDR2 ANQGSEA. CDR3 size: 13 residues. The V and J ends lost 5 bases and 0 bases, in that order; junction bases with no gene match: 3. This CDR3 reads CSVNRGLNTEAFF. CDR3 DNA: TGCAGCGTTAACAGGGGATTGAACACTGAAGCTTTCTTT.

At least ten counts were recorded for this clonotype. The V call is TRBV5-1, the J call TRBJ2-2; D unclear. V lost 1 base to trimming and J lost 3 bases, with 13 bases between them. The germline V gene has CDR1 SGHRS and CDR2 YFSETQ. The CDR3 has 16 residues. The CDR3 here is CASSLTLRVDTGELFF. For the CDR3, the DNA is TGCGCCAGCAGCTTGACATTACGGGTGGACACCGGGGAGCTGTTTTTT. Based on the CDR3 plus reference TRBV5-1 and TRBJ2-2, the full variable domain is KAGVTQTPRYLIKTRGQQVTLSCSPISGHRSVSWYQQTPGQGLQFLFEYFSETQRNKGNFPGRFSGRQFSNSRSEMNVSTLELGDSALYLCASSLTLRVDTGELFFGEGSRLTVL.

With respect to this clonotype: A much larger clone differs from this one at a single base, so this may be a read error. The J gene is TRBJ2-7, the V gene TRBV7-6; D is ambiguous. CDR1 is SGHVS, CDR2 FNYEAQ, per germline. The CDR3 loop spans 14 amino acids. Trimming stripped 1 base from V and 2 bases from J, with 9 bases between. This CDR3 is CASSLEGSTYEQYF. DNA of the CDR3: TGTGCCAGCAGCTTAGAAGGCAGTACCTACGAGCAGTACTTC.

The genes are TRBV27 and TRBJ2-1; 10 bases line up with TRBD2. The V gene's germline CDR1 is MNHEY and CDR2 SMNVEV (reference sequence). V trimming: 10 bases; J trimming: 7 bases; junction bases outside the gene matches: 10. The CDR3 length is 14 residues. For the CDR3, the DNA is TGTGCCACTATGACTAGCGGGTTGGTGAATGAGCAGTTCTTC. Protein sequence: CATMTSGLVNEQFF.

This clonotype has at least ten counts. The V gene is TRBV6-1, the J gene TRBJ1-4; 10 positions match TRBD1. V lost 7 bases and J lost 5; bases outside the gene matches: 1. The CDR3 runs 13 residues. Germline-derived CDR1 and CDR2 are MNHNS and SASEGT. CDR3 sequence reads: CASTGQGNEKLFF. In DNA form, the CDR3 reads TGTGCCAGCACGGGACAGGGGAATGAAAAACTGTTTTTT.

This clonotype was counted between two and nine times. This chain uses TRBV27 with TRBJ1-5; D call uncertain. The CDR3 contains 13 residues. CDR1 is MNHEY, CDR2 SMNVEV, per germline (reference sequence). Trimming removed 5 bases at V and 11 bases at J, with 16 bases between. The DNA of the CDR3 is TGTGCCAGCAGTCTAACGCGTGTGGAGACCCAGCATTTT. Translation: CASSLTRVETQHF.

In regard to this clonotype: The junction differs from germline at one of its ends, possibly a read error. The chain uses TRBV7-9 and TRBJ2-1; 9 bases agree with TRBD2. The CDR3 has 15 residues. The V gene's germline CDR1 is SEHNR and CDR2 FQNEAQ (reference sequence). The CDR3 spells CAISLTAGGTYEQFF. The CDR3, as DNA: TGTGCCATCAGCTTAACGGCGGGAGGGACTTATGAGCAGTTCTTC.

This clonotype showed up many times. J is TRBJ2-7 and V is TRBV6-1; a weak D match, TRBD1 (5 bases). This CDR3 is 11 amino acids long. The V end was cut by 3 bases, the J end by 5 bases, with 5 bases between. CDR1 is MNHNS, CDR2 SASEGT, per germline. The CDR3 nucleotides are TGTGCCAGCAGTGACAGGGACGAGCAGTACTTC. It yields the protein CASSDRDEQYF.

The V call is TRBV7-2, the J call TRBJ2-7; no definite D call. Germline CDR1 is SGHTA and CDR2 is FQGNSA. The CDR3 loop spans 14 amino acids. Between the trimmed V and J ends, which lost 3 bases and 6 bases, there was a span of 15 bases. The CDR3 sequence is CASSLSGGDCEQYF. The CDR3 nucleotides are TGTGCCAGCAGCTTGAGTGGCGGAGATTGCGAGCAGTACTTC.

This clonotype has only a few counts. CDR3 amino acids: CSVTDTEAFF. CDR3 in DNA: TGCAGCGTTACCGACACTGAAGCTTTCTTT. The genes are TRBV29-1 and TRBJ1-1; no firm D call. Germline values: CDR1 SQVTM, CDR2 ANQGSEA. The CDR3 has 10 residues. The ends were cut back, 5 bases at V and 3 bases at J, with 4 bases in the middle.

This clonotype was detected many times. The gene calls are TRBV7-8 and TRBJ2-3, with a tentative D call TRBD2 (5 bases). V dropped 4 bases and J dropped 0 bases, with 11 bases sitting between them. CDR1 and CDR2 from the germline V gene are SGHVS and FQNEAQ. The CDR3 contains 15 residues. In DNA, the CDR3 is TGTGCCAGCAGCTACAAGGACTGGAGCACAGATACGCAGTATTTT. The encoded protein is CASSYKDWSTDTQYF.

Remarks on this clonotype: The conserved phenylalanine or tryptophan normally closing the CDR3 is absent here, so this likely arose from a read error. The chain uses TRBV7-2 and TRBJ1-4; 8 nucleotides match TRBD1. There are 16 residues in the CDR3. Germline lookup yields CDR1 SGHTA and CDR2 FQGNSA. Trimming at V came to 1 base and at J to 10 bases, leaving 11 bases not matched to a gene. The CDR3 coding sequence is TGTGCCAGCAGCTTAGAAAGGACAGGGAATTACGTAAAACTGTTTCTT. Translated, it gives CASSLERTGNYVKLFL.

This clonotype was counted at least ten times. The genes are TRBV5-5 and TRBJ2-1; D is unresolved. The CDR3 length is 13 residues. The germline V gene has CDR1 SGHKS and CDR2 YYEKEE (reference sequence). The V and J ends lost 0 bases and 6 bases respectively, with 7 bases between them. The CDR3 DNA follows: TGTGCCAGCAGCTTGGGGGTTAGCAATGAGCAGTTCTTC. This codes for CASSLGVSNEQFF.

Ten or more counts support this clonotype. V gene TRBV12-3 or TRBV12-4 combines with J gene TRBJ1-4; 7 bases fit TRBD1. The CDR3 has 15 amino acids. V shed 7 bases and J 5 bases; nucleotides not matched to a gene: 10. CDR3 residues: CASKRKVTGNEKLFF. The CDR3 nucleotides are TGTGCCAGCAAGAGGAAAGTGACAGGGAATGAAAAACTGTTTTTT.

The count of this clonotype is one. Mismatch with germline at one junction end may stem from a read error. The chain couples TRBV6-5 to TRBJ1-1; D perhaps matches TRBD1 (5 bases). Germline V gene lookup returns CDR1 MNHEY and CDR2 SVGAGI. This CDR3 has 16 amino acids. The CDR3 DNA sequence: TGTGCCATAGGGGAGAGGACGGACGGGGAGGACACTAAAGCTTTCTTT. This gives the protein CAIGERTDGEDTKAFF.

This clonotype has at least ten counts. This rearrangement joins TRBV4-1 to TRBJ2-5; D remains ambiguous. Trimming pared 1 base from V and 2 bases from J, leaving 11 bases between. The CDR3 runs 15 residues. CDR1 and CDR2 (germline): MGHRA, YSYEKL. As DNA, the CDR3 is TGCGCCAGCAGCCAAGTCCCACAGAGACAAGAGACCCAGTACTTC. Translated, it gives CASSQVPQRQETQYF.

At least ten counts were recorded for this clonotype. J is TRBJ1-5 and V is TRBV6-1, with no clear D. The CDR3 contains 13 residues. V dropped 6 bases and J dropped 0 bases, with 6 bases sitting between them. Germline V lookup: CDR1 MNHNS, CDR2 SASEGT. CDR3 sequence reads: CASRETSNQPQHF. As DNA, the CDR3 is TGTGCCAGCAGGGAGACTAGCAATCAGCCCCAGCATTTT.

This clonotype was counted many times. The V call is TRBV27, the J call TRBJ2-2; D perhaps matches TRBD2 (6 bases). Germline V CDR1 and CDR2: MNHEY, SMNVEV (reference sequence). The ends were cut back, 3 bases at V and 6 bases at J, with 17 bases in the middle. This CDR3 contains 16 residues. CDR3 sequence (DNA): TGTGCCAGCAGTTTTATACTTCTCGGGGAGGCCGGGGAGCTGTTTTTT. It specifies CASSFILLGEAGELFF.